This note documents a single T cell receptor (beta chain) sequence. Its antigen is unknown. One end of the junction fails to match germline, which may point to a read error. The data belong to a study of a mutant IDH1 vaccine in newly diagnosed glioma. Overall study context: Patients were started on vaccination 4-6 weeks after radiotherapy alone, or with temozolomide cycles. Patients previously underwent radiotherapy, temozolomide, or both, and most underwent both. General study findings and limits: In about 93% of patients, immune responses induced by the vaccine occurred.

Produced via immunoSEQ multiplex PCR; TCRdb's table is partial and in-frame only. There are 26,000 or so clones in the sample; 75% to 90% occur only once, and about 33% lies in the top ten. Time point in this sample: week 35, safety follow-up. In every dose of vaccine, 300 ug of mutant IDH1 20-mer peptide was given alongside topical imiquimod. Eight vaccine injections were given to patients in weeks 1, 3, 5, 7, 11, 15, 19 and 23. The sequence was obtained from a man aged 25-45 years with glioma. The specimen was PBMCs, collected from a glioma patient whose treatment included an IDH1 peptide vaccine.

The CDR3 region is CSVEYSHNEQFF. CDR3 sequence (DNA): TGCAGCGTTGAATACTCCCACAATGAGCAGTTCTTC. The chain links TRBV29-1 to TRBJ2-1; D is ambiguous. The CDR3 length is 12 residues. Germline CDR1 and CDR2: SQVTM and ANQGSEA.